The 8 T cell receptor beta chains listed next were all sequenced from one sample in a study of OX40 agonist ivuxolimab in advanced cancers. TCRdb's table, derived via immunoSEQ multiplex PCR, lists solely in-frame clones and lacks some. The repertoire has 80,000 to 100,000 clones, roughly 94% of them found once; the top ten carry around 0.17%. Sequencing was performed on CD4+ or CD8+ T cells sorted from blood, taken in a trial of the OX40 agonist ivuxolimab. These receptors were taken from an adult with an advanced solid tumor such as melanoma, head and neck, liver or kidney cancer.

This clone was picked up a small number of times. The chain links TRBV29-1 to TRBJ2-7; D is possibly TRBD1 or TRBD2 (6 bases each). The CDR3 sequence is 11 residues long. V was shortened by 7 bases and J by 7 bases, with 14 bases between the two germline ends. From germline, CDR1 is SQVTM and CDR2 ANQGSEA. CDR3 coding DNA: TGCAGCGCGAACAGGGCGGGGGAGCAGTACTTC. Translating it yields CSANRAGEQYF.

J is TRBJ2-7 and V is TRBV4-3, with D tentatively TRBD2 (6 bases). The germline V gene has CDR1 LGHNA and CDR2 YSLEER. V lost 0 bases and J 2 bases, leaving 11 bases between the germline ends. This CDR3 has 15 amino acids. The DNA of the CDR3 is TGCGCCAGCAGCCAAGATTGGAGGGCAGCCTACGAGCAGTACTTC. Amino acids: CASSQDWRAAYEQYF.

The V call is TRBV6-5, the J call TRBJ2-1; 7 nucleotides match TRBD1. Per the germline V gene, CDR1 is MNHEY and CDR2 is SVGAGI. This CDR3 is built from 15 residues. With 5 bases clipped from V and 6 bases from J, the junction kept 10 bases outside the gene matches. The CDR3 region has the DNA TGTGCCAGCAGTATCCACACAGGGGTGGGCAATGAGCAGTTCTTC. It translates to CASSIHTGVGNEQFF.

The CDR3 sequence is CASSPHRPNYGYTF. The CDR3 DNA reads as TGTGCCAGTAGTCCCCACAGACCTAACTATGGCTACACCTTC. This rearrangement joins TRBV19 to TRBJ1-2; D unresolved. The CDR3 is 14 amino acids. The ends were cut back, 5 bases at V and 0 bases at J, with 10 bases in the middle. Germline V lookup: CDR1 LNHDA, CDR2 SQIVND (reference sequence).

The rearrangement uses TRBV6-1 and TRBJ1-5; no clear D. This CDR3 spans 13 amino acids. Trimming cost V 1 base and J 6 bases, with 7 bases left between them. CDR1 MNHNS and CDR2 SASEGT come from the germline V gene. The CDR3 spells CASSEGVVQPQHF. CDR3 sequence (DNA): TGTGCCAGCAGTGAAGGCGTGGTTCAGCCCCAGCATTTT.

This chain links TRBV25-1 with TRBJ1-4; unclear D gene. The ends were cut back, 6 bases at V and 0 bases at J, with 8 bases in the middle. Germline lookup yields CDR1 MGHDK and CDR2 SYGVNS. The CDR3 contains 14 residues. The CDR3 DNA sequence: TGTGCCAGCAGAAACACCGCAACTAATGAAAAACTGTTTTTT. This encodes CASRNTATNEKLFF.

This sequence joins TRBV6-1 and TRBJ1-5; 12 nucleotides line up with TRBD1. This CDR3 region has 15 residues. V lost 3 bases to trimming and J lost 5 bases; unmatched junction nucleotides: 2. Germline lookup yields CDR1 MNHNS and CDR2 SASEGT. The DNA of the CDR3 is TGTGCCAGCAGTGATGGGACAGGGGGCGATCAGCCCCAGCATTTT. It specifies CASSDGTGGDQPQHF.

Written as DNA, the CDR3 is TGTGCCAGCAGCCACCAGCGGGGGGCCTCCTACGAGCAGTACTTC. Protein: CASSHQRGASYEQYF. The chain links TRBV14 to TRBJ2-7; 9 bases are shared with TRBD2. The CDR3 extends over 15 amino acids. Germline CDR1 reads SGHDN; CDR2 reads FVKESK. Losses at the gene ends were 3 bases for V and 0 bases for J; bases not matched to a gene: 3.